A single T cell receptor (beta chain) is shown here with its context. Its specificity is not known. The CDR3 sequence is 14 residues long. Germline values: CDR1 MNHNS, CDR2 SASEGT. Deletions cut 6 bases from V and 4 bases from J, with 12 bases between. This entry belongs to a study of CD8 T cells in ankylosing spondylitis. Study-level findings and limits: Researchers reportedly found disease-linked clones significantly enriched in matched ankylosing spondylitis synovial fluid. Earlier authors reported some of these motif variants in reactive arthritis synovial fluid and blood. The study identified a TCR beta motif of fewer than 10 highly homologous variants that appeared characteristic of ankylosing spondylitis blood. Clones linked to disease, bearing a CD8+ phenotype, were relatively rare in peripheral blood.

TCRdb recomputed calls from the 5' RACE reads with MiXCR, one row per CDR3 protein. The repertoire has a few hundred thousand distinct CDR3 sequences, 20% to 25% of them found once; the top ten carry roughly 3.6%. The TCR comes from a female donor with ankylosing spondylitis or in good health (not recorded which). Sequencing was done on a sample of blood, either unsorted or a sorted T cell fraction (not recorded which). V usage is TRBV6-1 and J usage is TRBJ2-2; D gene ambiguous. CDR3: CASRRRSSTGELFF. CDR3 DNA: TGTGCCAGCAGGAGGCGCAGCTCCACCGGGGAGCTGTTTTTT.